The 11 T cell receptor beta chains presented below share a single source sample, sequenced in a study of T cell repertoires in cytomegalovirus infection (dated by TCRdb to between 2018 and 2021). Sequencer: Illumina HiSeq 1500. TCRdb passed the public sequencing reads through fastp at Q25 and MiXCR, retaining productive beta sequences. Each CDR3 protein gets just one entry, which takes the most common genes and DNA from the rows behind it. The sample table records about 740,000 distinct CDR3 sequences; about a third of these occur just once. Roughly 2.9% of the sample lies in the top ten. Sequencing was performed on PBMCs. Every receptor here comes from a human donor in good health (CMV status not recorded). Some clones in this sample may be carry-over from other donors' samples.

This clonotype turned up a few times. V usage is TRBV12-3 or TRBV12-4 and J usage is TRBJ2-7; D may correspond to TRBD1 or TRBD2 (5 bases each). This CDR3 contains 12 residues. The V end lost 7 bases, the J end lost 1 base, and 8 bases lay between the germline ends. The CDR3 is CASTGASYEQYF. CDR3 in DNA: TGTGCCAGCACCGGGGCTTCCTACGAGCAGTACTTC.

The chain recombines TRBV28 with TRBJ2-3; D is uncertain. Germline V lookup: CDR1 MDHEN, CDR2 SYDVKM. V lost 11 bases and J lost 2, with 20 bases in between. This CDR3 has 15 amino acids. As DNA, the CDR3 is TGTGCCTCTTCATCCCCCGGCTCTCACACAGATACGCAGTATTTT. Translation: CASSSPGSHTDTQYF.

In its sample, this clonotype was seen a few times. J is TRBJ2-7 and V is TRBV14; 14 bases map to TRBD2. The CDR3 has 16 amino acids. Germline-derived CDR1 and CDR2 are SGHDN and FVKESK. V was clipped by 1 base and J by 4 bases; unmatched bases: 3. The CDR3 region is CASSQVGLAGVYEQYF. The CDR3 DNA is TGTGCCAGCAGCCAAGTGGGACTAGCGGGAGTATACGAGCAGTACTTC.

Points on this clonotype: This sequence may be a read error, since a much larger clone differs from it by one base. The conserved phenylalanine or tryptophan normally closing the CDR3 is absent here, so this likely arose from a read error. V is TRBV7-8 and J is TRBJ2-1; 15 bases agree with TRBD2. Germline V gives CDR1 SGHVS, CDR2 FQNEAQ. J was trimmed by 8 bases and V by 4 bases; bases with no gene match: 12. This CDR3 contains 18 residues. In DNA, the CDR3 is TGTGCCAGCAGCTCCGGACTAGCGGGAGGGCCAGCGTGGCATGAGCAGTTCTTA. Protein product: CASSSGLAGGPAWHEQFL.

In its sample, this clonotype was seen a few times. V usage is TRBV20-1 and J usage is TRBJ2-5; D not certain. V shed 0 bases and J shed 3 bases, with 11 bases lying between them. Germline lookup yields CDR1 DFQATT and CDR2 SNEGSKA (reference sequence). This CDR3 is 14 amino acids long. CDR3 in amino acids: CSARDPQREETQYF. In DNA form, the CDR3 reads TGCAGTGCTAGAGACCCTCAAAGGGAAGAGACCCAGTACTTC.

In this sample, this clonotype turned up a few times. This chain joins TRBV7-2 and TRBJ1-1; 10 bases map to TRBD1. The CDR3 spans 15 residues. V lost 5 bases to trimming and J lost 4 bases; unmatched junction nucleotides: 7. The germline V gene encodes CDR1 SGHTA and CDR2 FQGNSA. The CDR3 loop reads CASSTLGQGSTEAFF. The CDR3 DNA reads TGTGCCAGCAGCACACTGGGACAGGGGAGCACTGAAGCTTTCTTT.

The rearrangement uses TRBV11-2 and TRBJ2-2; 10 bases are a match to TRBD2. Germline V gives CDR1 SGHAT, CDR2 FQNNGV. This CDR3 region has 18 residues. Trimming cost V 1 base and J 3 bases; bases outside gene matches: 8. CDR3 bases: TGTGCCAGCAGCTTAGGGGGATGGGGGACTAGCGACACCGGGGAGCTGTTTTTT. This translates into CASSLGGWGTSDTGELFF. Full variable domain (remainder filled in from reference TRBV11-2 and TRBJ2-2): EAGVAQSPRYKIIEKRQSVAFWCNPISGHATLYWYQQILGQGPKLLIQFQNNGVVDDSQLPKDRFSAERLKGVDSTLKIQPAKLEDSAVYLCASSLGGWGTSDTGELFFGEGSRLTVL.

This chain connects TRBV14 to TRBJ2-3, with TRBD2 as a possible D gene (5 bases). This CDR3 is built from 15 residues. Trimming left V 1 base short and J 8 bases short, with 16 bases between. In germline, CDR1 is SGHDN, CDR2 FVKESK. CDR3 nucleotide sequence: TGTGCCAGCAGCCAAGTTCGTGGGCCTCGGGGTACGCAGTATTTT. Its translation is CASSQVRGPRGTQYF.

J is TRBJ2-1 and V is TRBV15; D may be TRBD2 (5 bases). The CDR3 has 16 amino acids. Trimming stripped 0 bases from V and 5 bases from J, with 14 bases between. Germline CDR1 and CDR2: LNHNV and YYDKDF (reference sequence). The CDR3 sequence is CATSRDVTGIHNEQFF. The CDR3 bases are TGTGCCACCAGCAGAGATGTCACCGGGATCCACAATGAGCAGTTCTTC.

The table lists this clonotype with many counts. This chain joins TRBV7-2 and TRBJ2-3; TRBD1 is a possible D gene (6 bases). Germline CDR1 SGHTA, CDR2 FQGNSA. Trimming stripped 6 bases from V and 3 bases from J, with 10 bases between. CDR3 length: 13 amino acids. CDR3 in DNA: TGTGCCAGCAGTTTTGGACAGACAGATACGCAGTATTTT. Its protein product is CASSFGQTDTQYF.

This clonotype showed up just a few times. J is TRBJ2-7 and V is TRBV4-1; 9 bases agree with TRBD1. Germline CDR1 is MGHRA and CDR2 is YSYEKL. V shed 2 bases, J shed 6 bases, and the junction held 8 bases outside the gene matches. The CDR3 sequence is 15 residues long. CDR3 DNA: TGCGCCAGCAGCCAACCGGGACAGGGCCAATCCGAGCAGTACTTC. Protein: CASSQPGQGQSEQYF.